This is a list of T cell receptor beta chains from one sample in a study of cytomegalovirus exposure and HLA in healthy donors. Profiling relied on immunoSEQ multiplex PCR, and the TCRdb table lists in-frame clones only, not all of them. The sample holds approximately 170,000 clones, around 77% seen once. Sequenced input: PBMCs. These receptors were obtained from a female donor in good health and CMV-seronegative. CDR3s leave out the opening cysteine and the closing phenylalanine or tryptophan.

v_call cdr3_aa
TRBV28 ASSLFTGANQPQH
TRBV5-1 ASSLVGDRGVSNQPQH
TRBV7-9 ASSFSGTEAF
TRBV13 ASSFSSGGPVSGY
TRBV19 ASSNTGNYGYT
TRBV6-1 ASSDRQGSNEKLF
TRBV7-3 ASSQTSGGAKETQY
TRBV11-2 ASSFQGQGTNTIY
TRBV18 ASSPRHDTEAF
TRBV12-5 ASGLLNTGELF
TRBV7-2 ASSYRGASGEGETQY
TRBV30 AWSVTVADYGYT
TRBV5-4 ASSLGIDPGADTQY
TRBV28 ASSLAMAGRLDTEAF
TRBV6-5 ASRRGTASEKLF
TRBV7-2 ASSLDYGGRNEQF
TRBV7-7 ANPLGSYT
TRBV4-3 ASSQDLGGQPQH
TRBV18 ASSQRGGNTEAF
TRBV7-9 ASSFTSRLSIYEQY
TRBV4-2 ASSQGSGRVRDNEQF
TRBV14 ASSPQGVGGYT
TRBV18 ASSLSGWNTEAF
TRBV27 AGTSWGQGPNQPQH
TRBV25-1 ASSDGWGLAAYEQY
TRBV11-1 ASSSALTDTQY
TRBV10-3 ASLQGANYGYT
TRBV28 ASSDSDNSPLH
TRBV4-1 ASSQDPGGTMKTQY
TRBV30 AWSDRGRRGYEQY
TRBV15 ATSREAGVYEQY
TRBV7-2 ASSSEAGGPEQY
TRBV5-4 ASPLVPASGALVNTGELF
TRBV30 AWSPNLESETQY
TRBV4-1 ASSPTGGRHETQY
TRBV6-6 ASTGGGSYNEQF
TRBV2 ASSTGTSFYEQY
TRBV30 AWSLGGNTEAF
TRBV11-2 ASRNREMNTEAF
TRBV19 ASSIWGQGNTEAF
TRBV6-5 ASSSPSGRQDEQF
TRBV7-6 ASSLGGTSGNYNEQF
TRBV5-1 ASSLAPLEKRYGYT
TRBV7-2 ASSSAAGDSVTYTQY
TRBV10-1 ASSLHQGTEAF
TRBV30 AKTGTGNTEAF
TRBV28 ASLDSNQPQH